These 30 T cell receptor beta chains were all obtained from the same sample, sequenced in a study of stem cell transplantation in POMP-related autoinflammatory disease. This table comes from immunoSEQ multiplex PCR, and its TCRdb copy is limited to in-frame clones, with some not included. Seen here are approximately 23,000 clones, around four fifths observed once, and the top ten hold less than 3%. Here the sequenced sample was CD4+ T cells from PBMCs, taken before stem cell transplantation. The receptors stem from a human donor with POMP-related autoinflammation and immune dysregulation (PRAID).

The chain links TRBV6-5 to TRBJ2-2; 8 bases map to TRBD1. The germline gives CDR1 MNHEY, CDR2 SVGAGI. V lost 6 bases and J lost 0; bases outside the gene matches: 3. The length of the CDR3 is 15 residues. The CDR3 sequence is CASSRGQANTGELFF. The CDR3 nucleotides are TGTGCCAGCAGCAGGGGACAGGCGAACACCGGGGAGCTGTTTTTT.

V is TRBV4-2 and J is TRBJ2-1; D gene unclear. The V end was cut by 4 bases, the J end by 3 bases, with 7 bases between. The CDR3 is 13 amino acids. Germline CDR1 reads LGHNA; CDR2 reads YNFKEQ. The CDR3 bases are TGTGCCAGCAGCCCAAGAGACTACAATGAGCAGTTCTTC. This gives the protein CASSPRDYNEQFF.

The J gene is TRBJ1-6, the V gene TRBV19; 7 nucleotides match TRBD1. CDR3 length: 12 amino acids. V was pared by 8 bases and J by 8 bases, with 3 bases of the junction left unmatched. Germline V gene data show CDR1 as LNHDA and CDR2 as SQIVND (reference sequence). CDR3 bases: TGTGCCAGTCAGACAGGGTATTCACCCCTCCACTTT. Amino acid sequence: CASQTGYSPLHF.

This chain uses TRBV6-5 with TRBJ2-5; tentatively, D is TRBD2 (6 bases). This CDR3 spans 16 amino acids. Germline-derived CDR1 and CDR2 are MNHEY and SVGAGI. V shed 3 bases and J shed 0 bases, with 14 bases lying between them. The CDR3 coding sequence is TGTGCCAGCAGTTATACGGACGGGGGAAACCAAGAGACCCAGTACTTC. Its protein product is CASSYTDGGNQETQYF.

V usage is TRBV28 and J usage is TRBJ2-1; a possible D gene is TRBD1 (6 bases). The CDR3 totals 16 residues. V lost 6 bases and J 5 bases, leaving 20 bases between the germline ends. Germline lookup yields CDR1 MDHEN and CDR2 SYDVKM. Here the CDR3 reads CASSLPRAKGDNEQFF. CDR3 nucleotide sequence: TGTGCCAGCAGCCTCCCTAGGGCGAAGGGGGACAATGAGCAGTTCTTC.

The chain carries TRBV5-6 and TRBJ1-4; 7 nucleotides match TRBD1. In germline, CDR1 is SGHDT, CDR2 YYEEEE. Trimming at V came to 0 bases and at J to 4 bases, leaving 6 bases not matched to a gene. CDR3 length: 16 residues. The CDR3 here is CASSLVLGQNNEKLFF. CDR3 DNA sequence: TGTGCCAGCAGCTTGGTGTTGGGACAGAATAATGAAAAACTGTTTTTT.

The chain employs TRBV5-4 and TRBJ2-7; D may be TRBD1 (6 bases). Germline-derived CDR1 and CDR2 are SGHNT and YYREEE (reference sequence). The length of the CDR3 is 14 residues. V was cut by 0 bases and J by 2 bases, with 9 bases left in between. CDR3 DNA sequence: TGTGCCAGCAGCTTGGGCGGACAGCCCTACGAGCAGTACTTC. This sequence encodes CASSLGGQPYEQYF. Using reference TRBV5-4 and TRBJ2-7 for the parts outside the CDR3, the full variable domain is ETGVTQSPTHLIKTRGQQVTLRCSSQSGHNTVSWYQQALGQGPQFIFQYYREEENGRGNFPPRFSGLQFPNYSSELNVNALELDDSALYLCASSLGGQPYEQYFGPGTRLTVT.

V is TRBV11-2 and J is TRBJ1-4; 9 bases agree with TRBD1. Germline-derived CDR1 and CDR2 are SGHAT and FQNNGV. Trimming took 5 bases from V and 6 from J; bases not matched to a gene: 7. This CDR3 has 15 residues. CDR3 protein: CASSPLTGGHEKLFF. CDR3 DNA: TGTGCCAGCAGCCCCCTCACAGGGGGCCATGAAAAACTGTTTTTT. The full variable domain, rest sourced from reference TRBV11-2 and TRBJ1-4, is EAGVAQSPRYKIIEKRQSVAFWCNPISGHATLYWYQQILGQGPKLLIQFQNNGVVDDSQLPKDRFSAERLKGVDSTLKIQPAKLEDSAVYLCASSPLTGGHEKLFFGSGTQLSVL.

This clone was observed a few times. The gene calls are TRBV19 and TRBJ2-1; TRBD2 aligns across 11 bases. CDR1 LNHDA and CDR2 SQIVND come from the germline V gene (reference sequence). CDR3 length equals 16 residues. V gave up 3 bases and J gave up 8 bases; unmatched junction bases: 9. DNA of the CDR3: TGTGCCAGTAGTATTCATCGAACTAGCGGGAGTCATGAGCAGTTCTTC. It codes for CASSIHRTSGSHEQFF.

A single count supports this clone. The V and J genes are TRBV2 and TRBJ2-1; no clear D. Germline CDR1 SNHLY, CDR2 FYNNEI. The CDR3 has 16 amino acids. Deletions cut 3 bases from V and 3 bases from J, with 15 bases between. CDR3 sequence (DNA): TGTGCCAGCAGTGAGGTAGCCCCAACCCTCTACAATGAGCAGTTCTTC. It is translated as CASSEVAPTLYNEQFF.

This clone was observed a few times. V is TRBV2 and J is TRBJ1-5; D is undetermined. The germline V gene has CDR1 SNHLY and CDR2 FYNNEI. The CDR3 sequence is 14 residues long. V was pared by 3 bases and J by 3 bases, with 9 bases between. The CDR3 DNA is TGTGCCAGCAGTGATGGGCCCCACAATCAGCCCCAGCATTTT. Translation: CASSDGPHNQPQHF. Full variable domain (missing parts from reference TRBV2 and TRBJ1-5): EPEVTQTPSHQVTQMGQEVILRCVPISNHLYFYWYRQILGQKVEFLVSFYNNEISEKSEIFDDQFSVERPDGSNFTLKIRSTKLEDSAMYFCASSDGPHNQPQHFGDGTRLSIL.

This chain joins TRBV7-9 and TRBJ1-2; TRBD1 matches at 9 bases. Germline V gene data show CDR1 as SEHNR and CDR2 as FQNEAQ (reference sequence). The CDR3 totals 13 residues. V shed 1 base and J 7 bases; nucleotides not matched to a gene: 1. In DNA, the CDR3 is TGTGCCAGCAGCTTAGGACAGGGGGGTGGCTACACCTTC. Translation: CASSLGQGGGYTF. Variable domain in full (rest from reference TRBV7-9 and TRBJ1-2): DTGVSQNPRHKITKRGQNVTFRCDPISEHNRLYWYRQTLGQGPEFLTYFQNEAQLEKSRLLSDRFSAERPKGSFSTLEIQRTEQGDSAMYLCASSLGQGGGYTFGSGTRLTVV.

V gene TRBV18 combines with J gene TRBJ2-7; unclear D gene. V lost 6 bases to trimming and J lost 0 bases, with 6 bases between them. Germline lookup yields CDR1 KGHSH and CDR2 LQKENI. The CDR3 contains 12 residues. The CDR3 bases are TGTGCCAGCTCGTCCCCCTCCTACGAGCAGTACTTC. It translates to CASSSPSYEQYF.

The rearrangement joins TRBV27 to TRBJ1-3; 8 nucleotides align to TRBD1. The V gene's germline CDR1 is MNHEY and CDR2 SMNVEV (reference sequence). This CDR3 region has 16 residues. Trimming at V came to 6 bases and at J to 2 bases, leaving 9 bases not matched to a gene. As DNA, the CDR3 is TGTGCCAGCAGCTCAGACAGGGGTAATCCTGGAAACACCATATATTTT. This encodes CASSSDRGNPGNTIYF.

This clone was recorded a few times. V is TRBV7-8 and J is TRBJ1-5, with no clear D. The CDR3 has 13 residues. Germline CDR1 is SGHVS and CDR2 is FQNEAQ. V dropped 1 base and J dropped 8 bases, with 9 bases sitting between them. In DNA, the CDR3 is TGTGCCAGCAGCTTAGGGTGGGTGGAGCCCCAGCATTTT. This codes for CASSLGWVEPQHF. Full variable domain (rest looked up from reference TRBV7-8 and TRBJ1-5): GAGVSQSPRYKVAKRGQDVALRCDPISGHVSLFWYQQALGQGPEFLTYFQNEAQLDKSGLPSDRFFAERPEGSVSTLKIQRTQQEDSAVYLCASSLGWVEPQHFGDGTRLSIL.

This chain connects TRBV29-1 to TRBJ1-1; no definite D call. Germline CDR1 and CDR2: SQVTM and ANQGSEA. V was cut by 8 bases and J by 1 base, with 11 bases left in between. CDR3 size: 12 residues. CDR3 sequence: CSYTWGNTEAFF. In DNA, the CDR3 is TGCAGCTACACTTGGGGGAACACTGAAGCTTTCTTT.

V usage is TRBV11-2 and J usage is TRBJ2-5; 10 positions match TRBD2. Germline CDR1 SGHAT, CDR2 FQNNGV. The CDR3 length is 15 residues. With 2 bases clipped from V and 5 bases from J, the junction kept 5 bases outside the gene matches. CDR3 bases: TGTGCCAGCAGCTTAAGCGGGGGGGCCGGGGAGACCCAGTACTTC. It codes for CASSLSGGAGETQYF.

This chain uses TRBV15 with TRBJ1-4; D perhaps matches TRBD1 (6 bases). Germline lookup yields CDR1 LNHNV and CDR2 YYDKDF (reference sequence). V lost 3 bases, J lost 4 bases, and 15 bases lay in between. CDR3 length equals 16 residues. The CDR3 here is CATSRGRQEHNEKLFF. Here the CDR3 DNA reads TGTGCCACCAGCAGGGGAAGACAGGAGCATAATGAAAAACTGTTTTTT.

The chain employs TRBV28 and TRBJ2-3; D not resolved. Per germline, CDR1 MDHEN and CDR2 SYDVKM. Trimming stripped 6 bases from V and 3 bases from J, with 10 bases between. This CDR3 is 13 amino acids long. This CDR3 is CASSTAGTDTQYF. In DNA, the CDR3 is TGTGCCAGCAGCACCGCTGGTACAGATACGCAGTATTTT.

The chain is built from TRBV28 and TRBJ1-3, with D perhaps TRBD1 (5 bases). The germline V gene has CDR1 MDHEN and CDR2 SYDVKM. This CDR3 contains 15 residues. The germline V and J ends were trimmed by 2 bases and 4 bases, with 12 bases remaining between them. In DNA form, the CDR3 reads TGTGCCAGCAGTTTAGACCCCCGGGACGGAAACACCATATATTTT. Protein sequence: CASSLDPRDGNTIYF.

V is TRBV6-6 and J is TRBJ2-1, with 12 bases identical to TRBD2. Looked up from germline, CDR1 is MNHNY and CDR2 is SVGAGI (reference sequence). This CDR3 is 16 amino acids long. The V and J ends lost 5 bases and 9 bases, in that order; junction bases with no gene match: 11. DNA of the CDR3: TGTGCCAGCAGTAGGACAGGGACTAGCGGGCCCAGTGAGCAGTTCTTC. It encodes CASSRTGTSGPSEQFF.

DNA for the CDR3: TGTGCCTGGAGTGCCCCGGGACAGGGACAAGAGACCCAGTACTTC. Its protein is CAWSAPGQGQETQYF. This sequence joins TRBV30 and TRBJ2-5, with 9 bases matching TRBD1. Trimming took 1 base from V and 2 from J; bases not matched to a gene: 5. CDR3 length equals 15 residues. Per the germline V gene, CDR1 is GTSNPN and CDR2 is SVGIG (reference sequence).

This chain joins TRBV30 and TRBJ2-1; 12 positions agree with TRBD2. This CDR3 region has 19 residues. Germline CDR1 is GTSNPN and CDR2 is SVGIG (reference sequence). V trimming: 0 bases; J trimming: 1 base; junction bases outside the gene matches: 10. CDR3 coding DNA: TGTGCCTGGAGTGTACATCTAGCGGGGGGGCCTAGGTCCTACAATGAGCAGTTCTTC. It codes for CAWSVHLAGGPRSYNEQFF.

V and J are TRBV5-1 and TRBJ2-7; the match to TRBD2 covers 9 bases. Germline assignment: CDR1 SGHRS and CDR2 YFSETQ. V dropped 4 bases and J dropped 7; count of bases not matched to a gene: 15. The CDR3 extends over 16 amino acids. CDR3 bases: TGCGCCAGCAGCATAAACACGGGACTAGCTGAGGGGGAGCAGTACTTC. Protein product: CASSINTGLAEGEQYF.

CDR3 amino acids: CASSHPGWVYEQYF. CDR3 nucleotides: TGTGCCAGTAGTCATCCAGGGTGGGTGTACGAGCAGTACTTC. The chain employs TRBV19 and TRBJ2-7; tentative D call: TRBD1 (5 bases). The CDR3 runs to 14 residues. Germline V CDR1 and CDR2: LNHDA, SQIVND (reference sequence). V dropped 5 bases and J dropped 4 bases, with 15 bases sitting between them. Filled out from reference TRBV19 and TRBJ2-7, the complete variable domain reads DGGITQSPKYLFRKEGQNVTLSCEQNLNHDAMYWYRQDPGQGLRLIYYSQIVNDFQKGDIAEGYSVSREKKESFPLTVTSAQKNPTAFYLCASSHPGWVYEQYFGPGTRLTVT.

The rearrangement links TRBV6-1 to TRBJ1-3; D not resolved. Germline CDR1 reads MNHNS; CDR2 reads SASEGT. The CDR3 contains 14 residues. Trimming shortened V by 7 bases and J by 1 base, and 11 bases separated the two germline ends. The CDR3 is CASNRLLSGNTIYF. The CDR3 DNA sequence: TGTGCCAGCAACCGGCTCCTTTCTGGAAACACCATATATTTT.

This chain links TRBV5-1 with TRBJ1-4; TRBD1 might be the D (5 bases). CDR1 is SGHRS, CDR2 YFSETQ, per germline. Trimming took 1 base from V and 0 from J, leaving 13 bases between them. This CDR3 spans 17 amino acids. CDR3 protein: CASSLLGVPSTNEKLFF. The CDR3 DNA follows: TGCGCCAGCAGCTTGCTGGGGGTCCCCTCAACTAATGAAAAACTGTTTTTT. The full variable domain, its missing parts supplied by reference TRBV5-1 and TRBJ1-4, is KAGVTQTPRYLIKTRGQQVTLSCSPISGHRSVSWYQQTPGQGLQFLFEYFSETQRNKGNFPGRFSGRQFSNSRSEMNVSTLELGDSALYLCASSLLGVPSTNEKLFFGSGTQLSVL.

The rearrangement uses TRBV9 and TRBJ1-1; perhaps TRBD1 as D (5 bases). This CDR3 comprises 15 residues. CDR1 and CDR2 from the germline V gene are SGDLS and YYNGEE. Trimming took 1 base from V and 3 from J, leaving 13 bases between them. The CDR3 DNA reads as TGTGCCAGCAGCGTACTATCACTAGGGGACACTGAAGCTTTCTTT. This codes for CASSVLSLGDTEAFF.

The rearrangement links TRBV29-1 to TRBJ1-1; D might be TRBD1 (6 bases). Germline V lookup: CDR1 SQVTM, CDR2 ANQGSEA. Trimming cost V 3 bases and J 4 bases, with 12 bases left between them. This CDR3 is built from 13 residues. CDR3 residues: CSVDQGSGTEAFF. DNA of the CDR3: TGCAGCGTTGATCAGGGGTCGGGCACTGAAGCTTTCTTT.

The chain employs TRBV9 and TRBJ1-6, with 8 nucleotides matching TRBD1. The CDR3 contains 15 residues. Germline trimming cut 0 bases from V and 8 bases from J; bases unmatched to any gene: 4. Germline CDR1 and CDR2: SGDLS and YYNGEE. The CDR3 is CASSVEDREDSPLHF. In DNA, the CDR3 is TGTGCCAGCAGCGTAGAGGACAGGGAGGATTCACCCCTCCACTTT.